The following is a T cell receptor (beta chain) sequence with its context. The antigen is unknown. Measured with immunoSEQ multiplex PCR; TCRdb has only the in-frame clones, and not every one. Seen here are roughly 100,000 clones, roughly nine tenths observed once, and the top ten hold 4% to 4.5%. These data come from a study of cytomegalovirus exposure and HLA in healthy donors. Study-wide results and limits: In vitro work confirmed that three CMV-associated chains recognize CMV antigens. TCR sequences were mostly rare, though some public TCRs occurred in many donors.

Germline CDR1 reads SGHRS; CDR2 reads YFSETQ. The CDR3 contains 19 residues. The J segment lost 5 bases and the V segment lost 4 bases, leaving 13 bases of the junction unmatched. This TCR was sampled from a woman younger than 35 in good health and CMV-seropositive. The sequenced sample consisted of PBMCs. J is TRBJ2-3 and V is TRBV5-1, with 16 bases matching TRBD2. DNA of the CDR3: TGCGCCAGCAGCCAAACGGGACTAGCGGGAGGGCCGCAGGGAGATACGCAGTATTTT. Translation gives CASSQTGLAGGPQGDTQYF. The full variable domain, its missing parts supplied by reference TRBV5-1 and TRBJ2-3, is KAGVTQTPRYLIKTRGQQVTLSCSPISGHRSVSWYQQTPGQGLQFLFEYFSETQRNKGNFPGRFSGRQFSNSRSEMNVSTLELGDSALYLCASSQTGLAGGPQGDTQYFGPGTRLTVL.